Listed here are 21 T cell receptor beta chains from one sample, sequenced in a study of sequential checkpoint blockade in melanoma. Treatment defined: randomized to nivolumab then ipilimumab (arm A) or the reverse (arm B). Here immunoSEQ multiplex PCR was the method, and the copy in TCRdb shows in-frame clones only, minus some. The profile shows some 11,000 clones, around two thirds of them singletons. Sequencing was performed on CD8+ T cells sorted from blood (inferred from file names), taken from a patient given nivolumab and ipilimumab in sequence. The source of these receptors is a human donor with melanoma.

The rearrangement joins TRBV29-1 to TRBJ2-3, with D perhaps matching TRBD2 (6 bases). The V gene's germline CDR1 is SQVTM and CDR2 ANQGSEA. This CDR3 region has 16 residues. V was pared by 5 bases and J by 4 bases, with 22 bases between. CDR3 DNA sequence: TGCAGCGTTTATTTACTTCAGACTAGTCAGGCAGATACGCAGTATTTT. This gives the protein CSVYLLQTSQADTQYF.

The J gene is TRBJ1-4, the V gene TRBV27; no firm D call. Germline values: CDR1 MNHEY, CDR2 SMNVEV (reference sequence). With 6 bases removed from V and 5 bases from J, the gap between germline ends came to 31 bases. This CDR3 spans 20 amino acids. CDR3: CASSDRGGLWRRRANEKLFF. DNA for the CDR3: TGTGCCAGCAGCGATCGGGGAGGTCTATGGCGTAGGCGGGCGAATGAAAAACTGTTTTTT. The variable domain in full, with the rest retrieved from reference TRBV27 and TRBJ1-4, is EAQVTQNPRYLITVTGKKLTVTCSQNMNHEYMSWYRQDPGLGLRQIYYSMNVEVTDKGDVPEGYKVSRKEKRNFPLILESPSPNQTSLYFCASSDRGGLWRRRANEKLFFGSGTQLSVL.

The chain combines TRBV19 with TRBJ1-5; D is ambiguous. The CDR3 contains 16 residues. Between the trimmed V and J ends, which lost 1 base and 0 bases, there was a span of 10 bases. Germline CDR1 reads LNHDA; CDR2 reads SQIVND (reference sequence). As DNA, the CDR3 is TGTGCCAGTAGTATAGCACTCACGTATAGCAATCAGCCCCAGCATTTT. Its protein product is CASSIALTYSNQPQHF.

The rearrangement links TRBV19 to TRBJ2-7, with D tentatively TRBD1 (6 bases). Trimming left V 5 bases short and J 3 bases short, with 14 bases between. The CDR3 is 14 amino acids. Per the germline V gene, CDR1 is LNHDA and CDR2 is SQIVND (reference sequence). The CDR3 nucleotides read TGTGCCAGTAGTGAAAGGACAGAGTACTACGAGCAGTACTTC. Protein product: CASSERTEYYEQYF.

CDR3 protein: CASSSPDRGPYEQYF. The CDR3 DNA is TGTGCCAGCAGCTCCCCCGACAGGGGTCCCTACGAGCAGTACTTC. The chain couples TRBV11-2 to TRBJ2-7, with 8 bases matching TRBD1. Germline values: CDR1 SGHAT, CDR2 FQNNGV. V shed 4 bases, J shed 2 bases, and the junction held 7 bases outside the gene matches. The CDR3 contains 15 residues. Based on the CDR3 plus reference TRBV11-2 and TRBJ2-7, the full variable domain is EAGVAQSPRYKIIEKRQSVAFWCNPISGHATLYWYQQILGQGPKLLIQFQNNGVVDDSQLPKDRFSAERLKGVDSTLKIQPAKLEDSAVYLCASSSPDRGPYEQYFGPGTRLTVT.

A single count supports this clone. The genes are TRBV28 and TRBJ2-7, with TRBD1 as a possible D gene (6 bases). The CDR3 totals 15 residues. Germline CDR1 and CDR2: MDHEN and SYDVKM. V was shortened by 10 bases and J by 1 base, with 20 bases between the two germline ends. CDR3 sequence (DNA): TGTGCCAACCCGCCCCGTGGACAGTGTTCCTACGAGCAGTACTTC. Its translation: CANPPRGQCSYEQYF.

This clone was recorded a few times. V and J are TRBV7-9 and TRBJ2-6; no firm D call. Germline-derived CDR1 and CDR2 are SEHNR and FQNEAQ (reference sequence). The CDR3 is made up of 13 amino acids. Trimming stripped 5 bases from V and 4 bases from J, with 6 bases between. This CDR3 is CASSPEGANVLTF. CDR3 nucleotide sequence: TGTGCCAGCAGCCCGGAGGGGGCCAACGTCCTGACTTTC.

The table lists this clone with a few counts. The rearrangement links TRBV6-6 to TRBJ1-2; TRBD1 matches 8 bases. V gave up 10 bases and J gave up 6 bases; unmatched junction bases: 1. This CDR3 contains 10 residues. CDR1 and CDR2 (germline): MNHNY, SVGAGI (reference sequence). CDR3 protein: CATQGDGYTF. DNA of the CDR3: TGTGCCACACAGGGGGATGGCTACACCTTC.

V gene TRBV10-3 combines with J gene TRBJ1-2; D gene uncertain. The germline CDR1 and CDR2 sequences are ENHRY and SYGVKD. The CDR3 runs 13 residues. V was trimmed by 4 bases and J by 4 bases, leaving 10 bases between them. CDR3: CAISGESFYGYTF. CDR3 bases: TGTGCCATCAGTGGAGAATCCTTCTATGGCTACACCTTC.

Only a few counts were recorded for this clone. This chain connects TRBV5-6 to TRBJ2-7, with TRBD1 matching over 7 bases. The CDR3 is 15 amino acids. Germline CDR1 SGHDT, CDR2 YYEEEE. V shed 0 bases and J 4 bases; nucleotides not matched to a gene: 7. The CDR3 loop reads CASSLGGGPPYEQYF. CDR3 coding DNA: TGTGCCAGCAGCTTGGGAGGGGGCCCCCCTTACGAGCAGTACTTC.

The chain has TRBV6-5 and TRBJ2-7; no reliable D call. This CDR3 comprises 12 residues. CDR1 MNHEY and CDR2 SVGAGI come from the germline V gene. V was cut by 6 bases and J by 3 bases, with 9 bases left in between. As DNA, the CDR3 is TGTGCCAGCAGCCCAGGCAGCTACGAGCAGTACTTC. As protein: CASSPGSYEQYF.

This sequence joins TRBV7-9 and TRBJ2-5; D is possibly TRBD2 (6 bases). CDR1 is SEHNR and CDR2 is FQNEAQ in the germline V gene (reference sequence). V was shortened by 5 bases and J by 5 bases, with 18 bases between the two germline ends. The CDR3 totals 15 residues. The CDR3 is CASSARLGTLETQYF. In nucleotides, the CDR3 is TGTGCCAGCAGCGCTCGCTTGGGGACTCTGGAGACCCAGTACTTC.

V usage is TRBV12-5 and J usage is TRBJ2-2; tentative D call: TRBD1 (6 bases). Germline V gene data show CDR1 as LGHNT and CDR2 as FRNRAP. The CDR3 length is 14 residues. The germline V and J ends were trimmed by 8 bases and 4 bases, with 14 bases remaining between them. The CDR3 DNA reads as TGTGCTAGTCAGGGGCCGGACACCACCGGGGAGCTGTTTTTT. It codes for CASQGPDTTGELFF. The variable domain in full, with the rest retrieved from reference TRBV12-5 and TRBJ2-2, is DARVTQTPRHKVTEMGQEVTMRCQPILGHNTVFWYRQTMMQGLELLAYFRNRAPLDDSGMPKDRFSAEMPDATLATLKIQPSEPRDSAVYFCASQGPDTTGELFFGEGSRLTVL.

The gene calls are TRBV10-1 and TRBJ2-7; 10 bases are shared with TRBD2. The CDR3 has 15 amino acids. V trimming: 3 bases; J trimming: 5 bases; junction bases outside the gene matches: 7. Germline V gene sequence: CDR1 WNHNN, CDR2 SYGVQD (reference sequence). CDR3 coding DNA: TGCGCCAGCAGTGATGCTAGCGGGAGTACCGACGAGCAGTACTTC. This sequence encodes CASSDASGSTDEQYF.

The count of this clone is one. V gene TRBV30 combines with J gene TRBJ2-2; 8 bases fit TRBD1. The trim removed 3 bases at V and 3 bases at J, leaving 6 bases unmatched. CDR3 length equals 15 residues. Looked up from germline, CDR1 is GTSNPN and CDR2 is SVGIG (reference sequence). The CDR3 here is CAWRLTGGDTGELFF. Written as DNA, the CDR3 is TGTGCCTGGAGACTAACAGGGGGTGACACCGGGGAGCTGTTTTTT.

Regarding this clone: The same CDR3 is also encoded by other DNA sequences in this sample. This rearrangement joins TRBV9 to TRBJ2-1; 8 bases agree with TRBD2. The CDR3 loop spans 16 amino acids. V lost 7 bases and J lost 0; bases outside the gene matches: 9. In germline, CDR1 is SGDLS, CDR2 YYNGEE. Here the CDR3 reads CASSPRGGSSYNEQFF. CDR3 DNA sequence: TGTGCCAGCTCACCTCGGGGGGGGAGCTCCTACAATGAGCAGTTCTTC. The whole variable domain, filled in from reference TRBV9 and TRBJ2-1, reads DSGVTQTPKHLITATGQRVTLRCSPRSGDLSVYWYQQSLDQGLQFLIQYYNGEERAKGNILERFSAQQFPDLHSELNLSSLELGDSALYFCASSPRGGSSYNEQFFGPGTRLTVL.

CDR3 loop: CASRGLEGAKNIQYF. The CDR3 nucleotides are TGTGCCAGCAGAGGACTAGAGGGGGCCAAAAACATTCAGTACTTC. This sequence joins TRBV6-5 and TRBJ2-4, with 7 bases identical to TRBD2. The CDR3 extends over 15 amino acids. The J segment lost 1 base and the V segment lost 6 bases, leaving 6 bases of the junction unmatched. Germline V gene data show CDR1 as MNHEY and CDR2 as SVGAGI.

As concerns this clone: Other nucleotide sequences in the sample specify the same CDR3. V and J are TRBV4-3 and TRBJ2-2, with D perhaps matching TRBD2 (6 bases). The CDR3 runs to 15 residues. Deletions cut 8 bases from V and 3 bases from J, with 16 bases between. Per the germline V gene, CDR1 is LGHNA and CDR2 is YSLEER. As DNA, the CDR3 is TGCGCCAGCGGGCTGGCGGGATTGCACACCGGGGAGCTGTTTTTT. The encoded protein is CASGLAGLHTGELFF.

The V call is TRBV27, the J call TRBJ2-1; the D gene is possibly TRBD2 (5 bases). This CDR3 contains 16 residues. Germline V gene sequence: CDR1 MNHEY, CDR2 SMNVEV (reference sequence). The germline V and J ends were trimmed by 5 bases and 2 bases, with 16 bases remaining between them. CDR3 loop: CASSLRGERAYNEQFF. CDR3 bases: TGTGCCAGCAGTCTTCGGGGTGAACGCGCCTACAATGAGCAGTTCTTC.

The V gene is TRBV27, the J gene TRBJ1-2; no clear D gene. CDR3 length: 14 residues. V was pared by 6 bases and J by 5 bases, with 16 bases between. CDR1 and CDR2 (germline): MNHEY, SMNVEV (reference sequence). CDR3 sequence reads: CASSPQAGLYGYTF. The DNA for the CDR3 is TGTGCCAGCAGCCCTCAGGCCGGCCTATATGGCTACACCTTC.

The gene calls are TRBV5-6 and TRBJ2-7, with TRBD1 matching over 8 bases. This CDR3 region has 14 residues. With V trimmed by 3 bases and J by 11 bases, 13 bases remained unmatched. The germline gives CDR1 SGHDT, CDR2 YYEEEE. This CDR3 is CASSWGQVPFVEYF. Here the CDR3 DNA reads TGTGCCAGCAGCTGGGGACAGGTCCCCTTTGTAGAGTACTTC.